These T cell receptor beta chains were read from a single sample in a study of cytomegalovirus exposure and HLA in healthy donors. Libraries were prepared by immunoSEQ multiplex PCR; TCRdb keeps only in-frame clonotypes and omits some of them. This table holds around 200,000 clones, about 77% found once. Sequencing input: PBMCs. The receptors were sampled from a man aged 25 to 45 in good health and CMV-seropositive. The CDR3 runs from the conserved cysteine through the conserved F or W. The order of the fields is V gene, clone size, CDR3 length, J gene, D gene, CDR3 protein, CDR3 DNA. The D gene is left open where the match is weak. Clone size is shown for a subset of rows, as once, few, many or a class of expanded clone.

TRBV7-3	-	17	TRBJ2-5	TRBD2	CASSLSGLAGAGETQYF	TGTGCCAGCAGCCTAAGCGGACTAGCGGGTGCTGGGGAGACCCAGTACTTC
TRBV4-3	-	13	TRBJ2-7	TRBD1	CASSVTGGGEQYF	TGCGCCAGCAGCGTGACAGGGGGCGGCGAGCAGTACTTC
TRBV11-3	-	17	TRBJ2-1	TRBD2	CASSLDLAGGPDNEQFF	TGTGCCAGCAGCTTAGATCTAGCGGGAGGCCCTGACAATGAGCAGTTCTTC
TRBV7-9	few	17	TRBJ2-7	TRBD2	CASSLAGTSGSSYEQYF	TGTGCCAGCAGCTTAGCGGGTACTAGCGGCAGCTCCTACGAGCAGTACTTC
TRBV6-5	-	11	TRBJ2-1	-	CASRRRNEQFF	TGTGCCAGCAGACGGAGGAATGAGCAGTTCTTC
TRBV11-2	-	15	TRBJ2-3	TRBD2	CASSLVAGGLDTQYF	TGTGCCAGCAGCTTAGTAGCGGGAGGGTTAGATACGCAGTATTTT
TRBV19	-	18	TRBJ2-6	-	CASSKRQGLNSGANVLTF	TGTGCCAGTAGTAAAAGGCAGGGTCTAAACTCTGGGGCCAACGTCCTGACTTTC
TRBV2	few	13	TRBJ2-7	-	CASSPSPTYEQYF	TGTGCCAGCAGCCCAAGCCCTACCTACGAGCAGTACTTC
TRBV7-2	-	13	TRBJ2-5	-	CASSLSVSETQYF	TGTGCCAGCAGCTTATCAGTATCGGAGACCCAGTACTTC
TRBV5-1	-	18	TRBJ2-6	TRBD1	CASSLQGALTSGANVLTF	TGCGCCAGCAGCTTGCAGGGGGCTCTCACCTCTGGGGCCAACGTCCTGACTTTC
TRBV7-9	-	15	TRBJ2-1	TRBD2	CASSTGGTHYNEQFF	TGTGCCAGCAGCACCGGGGGGACCCACTACAATGAGCAGTTCTTC
TRBV5-1	-	14	TRBJ2-1	-	CASTSGTVYNEQFF	TGCGCCAGCACCTCCGGGACTGTTTACAATGAGCAGTTCTTC
TRBV19	-	15	TRBJ1-2	-	CASSIDEGVRYGYTF	TGTGCCAGTAGTATAGATGAAGGGGTCCGCTATGGCTACACCTTC
TRBV5-4	-	16	TRBJ2-1	TRBD2	CASSFPSGRAVNEQFF	TGTGCCAGCAGCTTCCCTAGCGGGAGGGCCGTAAATGAGCAGTTCTTC
TRBV7-9	-	12	TRBJ1-5	-	CASSFPDQPQHF	TGTGCCAGCAGCTTCCCCGATCAGCCCCAGCATTTT
TRBV5-1	-	13	TRBJ1-2	TRBD1	CASSSTTGYGYTF	TGCGCCAGCAGCTCAACGACAGGGTATGGCTACACCTTC
TRBV7-2	-	16	TRBJ2-7	TRBD2	CASSLSWGGTSYEQYF	TGTGCCAGCAGCTTATCGTGGGGGGGGACGTCCTACGAGCAGTACTTC
TRBV7-8	-	14	TRBJ1-3	-	CASSAPMRGNTIYF	TGTGCCAGCAGCGCGCCGATGAGGGGAAACACCATATATTTT
TRBV6-1	-	15	TRBJ1-3	-	CASGRDSSGGNTIYF	TGTGCCAGCGGAAGGGACTCGTCAGGTGGAAACACCATATATTTT
TRBV7-9	-	11	TRBJ1-4	-	CASSSDLGLFF	TGTGCCAGCAGCTCCGACTTGGGACTGTTTTTT
TRBV19	-	16	TRBJ2-7	TRBD2	CASSVSPSGGAYEQYF	TGTGCCAGTAGTGTCAGCCCTAGCGGGGGTGCGTACGAGCAGTACTTC
TRBV19	-	15	TRBJ2-1	TRBD1	CASSPGQGVSNEQFF	TGTGCCAGTAGTCCTGGACAGGGCGTCAGCAATGAGCAGTTCTTC
TRBV5-1	-	16	TRBJ2-5	-	CASSLGPSGDQETQYF	TGCGCCAGCAGCTTAGGACCCTCGGGGGACCAAGAGACCCAGTACTTC
TRBV29-1	-	14	TRBJ1-2	TRBD1	CSAWTGVGRDGYTF	TGCAGCGCTTGGACAGGGGTAGGGAGGGATGGCTACACCTTC
TRBV4-1	-	14	TRBJ2-7	TRBD1	CASSHPTGLQGQYF	TGCGCCAGCAGCCACCCGACAGGGCTTCAAGGGCAGTACTTC
TRBV19	-	17	TRBJ1-4	-	CASSIRHSSRPNEKLFF	TGTGCCAGTAGTATCCGTCATAGTAGCCGTCCTAATGAAAAACTGTTTTTT
TRBV10-3	few	15	TRBJ2-5	-	CAISGGLGTWETQYF	TGTGCCATCAGCGGGGGTCTGGGCACTTGGGAGACCCAGTACTTC
TRBV30	-	15	TRBJ2-7	TRBD2	CAWSKNGGGAGEQYF	TGTGCCTGGAGTAAAAACGGCGGGGGGGCTGGGGAGCAGTACTTC
TRBV19	-	16	TRBJ2-7	-	CASSASGARSSYEQYF	TGTGCCAGTAGTGCCTCTGGGGCGCGTAGCTCCTACGAGCAGTACTTC
TRBV18	-	18	TRBJ2-3	TRBD2	CASSPRTSGRPSTDTQYF	TGTGCCAGCTCACCACGGACTAGCGGGAGGCCCAGCACAGATACGCAGTATTTT
TRBV21-1	-	20	TRBJ2-1	-	CASSKRDLAATQVTYNEQFF	TGTGCCAGCAGCAAAAGAGATCTAGCCGCTACTCAAGTTACCTACAATGAGCAGTTCTTC
TRBV15	-	16	TRBJ1-1	-	CATSRGLSPSDTEAFF	TGTGCCACCAGCAGGGGCCTTTCCCCATCGGACACTGAAGCTTTCTTT
TRBV29-1	-	13	TRBJ1-1	TRBD1	CSVRGTGHTEAFF	TGCAGCGTGAGGGGGACAGGCCACACTGAAGCTTTCTTT
TRBV4-3	-	15	TRBJ2-2	TRBD1	CASSQDDRDTGELFF	TGCGCCAGCAGCCAAGATGACAGGGACACCGGGGAGCTGTTTTTT
TRBV14	once	16	TRBJ1-3	-	CASSQFGGYAGNTIYF	TGTGCCAGCAGCCAATTCGGCGGGTACGCTGGAAACACCATATATTTT
TRBV7-8	-	13	TRBJ2-5	-	CANSKGQKETQYF	TGTGCCAACTCAAAGGGGCAGAAAGAGACCCAGTACTTC
TRBV6-5	few	12	TRBJ1-1	TRBD1	CASSPDRVEAFF	TGTGCCAGCAGCCCCGACAGGGTAGAGGCTTTCTTT
TRBV5-6	-	15	TRBJ1-3	TRBD1	CASSQRTGRRNTIYF	TGTGCCAGCAGCCAACGGACAGGCAGGCGAAACACCATATATTTT